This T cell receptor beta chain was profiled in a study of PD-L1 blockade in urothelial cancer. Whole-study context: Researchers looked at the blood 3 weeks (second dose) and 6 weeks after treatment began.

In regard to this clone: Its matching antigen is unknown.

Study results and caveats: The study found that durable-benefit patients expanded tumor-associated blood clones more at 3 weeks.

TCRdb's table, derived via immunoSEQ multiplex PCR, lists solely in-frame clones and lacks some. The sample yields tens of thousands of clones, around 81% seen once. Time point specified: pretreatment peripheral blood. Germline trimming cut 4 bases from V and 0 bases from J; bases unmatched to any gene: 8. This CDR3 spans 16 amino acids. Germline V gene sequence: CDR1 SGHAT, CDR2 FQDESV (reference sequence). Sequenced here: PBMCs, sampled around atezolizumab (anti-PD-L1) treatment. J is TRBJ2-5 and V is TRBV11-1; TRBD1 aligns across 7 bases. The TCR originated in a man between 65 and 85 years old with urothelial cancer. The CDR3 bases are TGTGCCAGCAGCTCGGACAGGCGCCGGTACCAAGAGACCCAGTACTTC. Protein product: CASSSDRRRYQETQYF.